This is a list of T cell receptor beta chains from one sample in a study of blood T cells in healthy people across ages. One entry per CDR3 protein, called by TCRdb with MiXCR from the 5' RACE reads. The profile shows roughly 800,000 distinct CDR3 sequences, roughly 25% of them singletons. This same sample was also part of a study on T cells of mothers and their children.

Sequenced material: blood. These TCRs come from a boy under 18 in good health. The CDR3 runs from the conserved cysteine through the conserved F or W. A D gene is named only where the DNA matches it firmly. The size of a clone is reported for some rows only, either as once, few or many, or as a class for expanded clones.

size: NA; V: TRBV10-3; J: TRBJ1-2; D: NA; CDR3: CAIMSDTNYGYTF; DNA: TGTGCCATCATGTCCGATACGAACTATGGCTACACCTTC
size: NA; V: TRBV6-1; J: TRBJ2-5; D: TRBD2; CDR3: CASTALVVHGGLGETETQYF; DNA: TGTGCCAGCACCGCCCTCGTTGTCCATGGGGGACTAGGGGAGACGGAGACCCAGTACTTC
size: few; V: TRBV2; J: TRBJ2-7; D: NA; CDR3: CASSQLGSGTYEQYF; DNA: TGTGCCAGCAGTCAATTGGGTAGCGGTACCTACGAGCAGTACTTC
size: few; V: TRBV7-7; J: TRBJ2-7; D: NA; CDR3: CASSLGTGTSDEQYF; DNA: TGTGCTAGCAGCCTGGGGACTGGCACGTCCGACGAGCAGTACTTC
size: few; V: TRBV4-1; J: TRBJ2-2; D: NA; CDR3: CASSREPRGTGELFF; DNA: TGCGCCAGCAGCCGGGAGCCCCGGGGAACCGGGGAGCTGTTTTTT
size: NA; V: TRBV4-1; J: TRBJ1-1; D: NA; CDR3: CASSQVQGTEAFF; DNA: TGTGCCAGCAGCCAAGTCCAGGGGACTGAAGCTTTCTTT
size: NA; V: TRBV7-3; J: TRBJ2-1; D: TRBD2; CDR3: CASSPGLAGPNEQFF; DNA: TGTGCCAGCAGCCCGGGACTAGCGGGCCCCAATGAGCAGTTCTTC
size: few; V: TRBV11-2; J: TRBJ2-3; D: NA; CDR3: CASSLDRGIADTQYF; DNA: TGTGCCAGCAGCTTAGACAGGGGTATTGCAGATACGCAGTATTTT
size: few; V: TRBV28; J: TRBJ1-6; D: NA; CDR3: CASSFEGSSYNSPLHF; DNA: TGTGCCAGCAGTTTCGAGGGGAGCTCCTATAATTCACCCCTCCACTTT
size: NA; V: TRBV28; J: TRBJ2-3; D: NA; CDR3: CASSWGGLSTDTQYF; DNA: TGTGCCAGCAGTTGGGGGGGCCTTAGCACAGATACGCAGTATTTT
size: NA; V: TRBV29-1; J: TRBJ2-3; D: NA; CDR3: CSVRRRGSADTQYF; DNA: TGCAGCGTTCGTCGCCGAGGGAGTGCAGATACGCAGTATTTT
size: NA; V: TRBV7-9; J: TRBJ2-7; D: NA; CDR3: CASSLVAGKHEQYF; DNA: TGTGCCAGCAGCTTAGTGGCAGGGAAACACGAGCAGTACTTC
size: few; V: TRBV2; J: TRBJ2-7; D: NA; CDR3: CASSGNNQLAYEQYF; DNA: TGTGCCAGCAGCGGTAACAACCAGCTAGCCTACGAGCAGTACTTC
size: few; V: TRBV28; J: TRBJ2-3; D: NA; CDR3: CASSTFRDLTSTDTQYF; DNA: TGTGCCAGCAGCACCTTCCGGGACTTAACTAGCACAGATACGCAGTATTTT
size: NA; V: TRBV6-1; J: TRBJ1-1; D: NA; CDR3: CASSGLNRDWAFF; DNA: TGTGCCAGCAGTGGACTCAACAGGGATTGGGCTTTCTTT
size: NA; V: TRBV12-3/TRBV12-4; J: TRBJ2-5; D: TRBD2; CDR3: CASSFDLGGQYF; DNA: TGTGCCAGCAGTTTCGACCTGGGGGGGCAGTACTTC
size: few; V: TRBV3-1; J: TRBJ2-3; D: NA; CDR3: CASSRRALGDTQYF; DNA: TGTGCCAGCAGCCGAAGGGCCCTCGGAGATACGCAGTATTTT
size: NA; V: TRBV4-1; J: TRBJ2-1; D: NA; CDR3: CASSQDGLGQHNEQFF; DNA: TGCGCCAGCAGCCAAGACGGGCTCGGTCAGCACAATGAGCAGTTCTTC
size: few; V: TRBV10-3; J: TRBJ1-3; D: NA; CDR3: CAISEGGGNTIYF; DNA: TGTGCCATCAGTGAAGGTGGTGGAAACACCATATATTTT
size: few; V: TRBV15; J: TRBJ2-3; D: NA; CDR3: CATSSESFGADTQYF; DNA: TGTGCCACCAGCAGTGAGAGTTTCGGCGCAGATACGCAGTATTTT
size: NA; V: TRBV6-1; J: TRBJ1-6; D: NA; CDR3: CASSEPGRNSPLHF; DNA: TGTGCCAGCAGTGAACCGGGACGTAATTCACCCCTCCACTTT
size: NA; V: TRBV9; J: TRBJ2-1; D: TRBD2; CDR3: CASSVASGSRNEQFF; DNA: TGTGCCAGCAGCGTAGCCAGCGGGAGCAGGAATGAGCAGTTCTTC
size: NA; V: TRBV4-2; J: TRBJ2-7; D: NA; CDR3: CASSWALFDREQYF; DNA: TGTGCCAGCAGCTGGGCCCTATTTGACCGGGAGCAGTACTTC
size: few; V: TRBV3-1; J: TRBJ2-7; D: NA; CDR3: CASSQVEYEQYF; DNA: TGTGCCAGCAGCCAAGTTGAATACGAGCAGTACTTC
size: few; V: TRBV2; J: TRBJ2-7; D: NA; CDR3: CASSPNSLLSPYEQYF; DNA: TGTGCCAGCAGTCCCAACAGCCTATTGTCACCCTACGAGCAGTACTTC
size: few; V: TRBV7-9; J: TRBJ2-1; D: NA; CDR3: CASSFEHNEQFF; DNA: TGTGCCAGCAGCTTCGAACACAATGAGCAGTTCTTC
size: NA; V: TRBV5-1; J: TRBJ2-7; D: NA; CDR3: CASSFNREDEQYF; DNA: TGCGCCAGCAGCTTCAATAGGGAAGACGAGCAGTACTTC
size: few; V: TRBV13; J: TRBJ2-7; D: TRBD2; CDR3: CASSEGLAGAMYTPYEQYF; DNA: TGTGCCAGCAGCGAGGGACTAGCGGGGGCCATGTATACTCCCTACGAGCAGTACTTC
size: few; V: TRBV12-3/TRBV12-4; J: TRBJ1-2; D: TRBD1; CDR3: CASSPGTGNFEYGYTF; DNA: TGTGCCAGCAGTCCCGGGACAGGGAACTTTGAATATGGCTACACCTTC
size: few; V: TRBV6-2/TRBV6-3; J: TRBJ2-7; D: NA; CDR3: CASTNNYEQYF; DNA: TGTGCCAGCACCAATAATTACGAGCAGTACTTC
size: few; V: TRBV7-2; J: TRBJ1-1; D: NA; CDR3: CASSLGVGNTEAFF; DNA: TGTGCCAGCAGCTTAGGAGTTGGGAACACTGAAGCTTTCTTT
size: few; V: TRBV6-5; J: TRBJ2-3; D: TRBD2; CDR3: CASTAGGADTQYF; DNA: TGTGCCAGCACGGCGGGGGGTGCAGATACGCAGTATTTT
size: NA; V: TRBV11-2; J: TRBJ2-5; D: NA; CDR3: CASSLTGDQETQSF; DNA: TGTGCCAGCAGCCTCACAGGAGACCAAGAGACCCAGTCCTTC
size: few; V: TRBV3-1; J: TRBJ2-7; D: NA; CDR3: CASSQDGSSPQYEQYF; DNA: TGTGCCAGCAGCCAAGATGGAAGCTCCCCACAATACGAGCAGTACTTC
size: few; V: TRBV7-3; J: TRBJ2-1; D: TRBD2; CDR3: CASSSAGTSGSYEQFF; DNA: TGTGCCAGCAGCTCCGCCGGGACTAGCGGGAGTTATGAGCAGTTCTTC
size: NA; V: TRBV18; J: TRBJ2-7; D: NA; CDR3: CAGSPGAEQYF; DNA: TGTGCCGGCTCACCAGGGGCCGAGCAGTACTTC
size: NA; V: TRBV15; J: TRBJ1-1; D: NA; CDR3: CATSRDRGLANTEAFF; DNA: TGTGCCACCAGCAGAGACAGGGGCCTCGCGAACACTGAAGCTTTCTTT
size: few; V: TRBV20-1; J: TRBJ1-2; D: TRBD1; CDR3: CSAAGTGDYGYTF; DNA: TGCAGTGCAGCCGGGACAGGGGACTATGGCTACACCTTC
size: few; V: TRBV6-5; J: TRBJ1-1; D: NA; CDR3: CASSYSELNTEAFF; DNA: TGTGCCAGCAGTTACTCTGAATTGAACACTGAAGCTTTCTTT
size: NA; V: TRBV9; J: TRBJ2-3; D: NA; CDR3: CASSDGGRSDTQYF; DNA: TGTGCCAGCAGCGATGGGGGGAGATCAGATACGCAGTATTTT
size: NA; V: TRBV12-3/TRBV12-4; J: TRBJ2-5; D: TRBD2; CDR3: CASSFSSSGGAGETQYF; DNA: TGTGCCAGCAGTTTTTCCTCCAGCGGGGGGGCCGGAGAGACCCAGTACTTC
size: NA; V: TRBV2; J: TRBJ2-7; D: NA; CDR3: CASTDGYQQYF; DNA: TGTGCCAGCACTGATGGGTACCAGCAGTACTTC
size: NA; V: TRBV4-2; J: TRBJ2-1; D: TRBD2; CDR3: CASSDPTQRGAYNEQFF; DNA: TGTGCCAGCAGCGACCCTACGCAGCGGGGGGCCTACAATGAGCAGTTCTTC
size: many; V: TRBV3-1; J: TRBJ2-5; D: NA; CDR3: CASSRAQETQYF; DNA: TGTGCCAGCAGCCGCGCCCAAGAGACCCAGTACTTC
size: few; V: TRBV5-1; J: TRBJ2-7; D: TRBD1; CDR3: CASSLEDRQYEQYF; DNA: TGCGCCAGCAGCCTCGAGGACAGGCAGTACGAGCAGTACTTC
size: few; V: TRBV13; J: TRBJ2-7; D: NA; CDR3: CASSSSHPAYEQYF; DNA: TGTGCCAGCAGCTCCTCGCACCCTGCCTACGAGCAGTACTTC
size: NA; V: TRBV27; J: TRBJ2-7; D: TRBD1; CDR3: CASSLSVRGSYEQYF; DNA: TGTGCCAGCAGTTTATCAGTCAGGGGGTCCTACGAGCAGTACTTC
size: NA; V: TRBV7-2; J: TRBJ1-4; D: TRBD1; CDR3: CASSLGGGPQREKLFF; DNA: TGTGCCAGCAGCTTAGGAGGGGGCCCTCAGAGGGAAAAACTGTTTTTT
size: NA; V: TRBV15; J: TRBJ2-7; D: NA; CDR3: CATSTPQGRRLDYEQYF; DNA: TGTGCCACCAGCACTCCCCAAGGGAGAAGACTAGACTACGAGCAGTACTTC
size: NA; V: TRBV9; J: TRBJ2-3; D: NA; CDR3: CASSGDTSTDTQYF; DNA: TGTGCCAGCAGCGGCGACACGAGCACAGATACGCAGTATTTT